This T cell receptor beta chain is from a study of graft-versus-host responses after intestinal transplantation. Study-wide background: Transplants were multivisceral, liver-intestinal, or isolated intestinal.

The method was immunoSEQ multiplex PCR; TCRdb's version includes in-frame clones alone and lacks a portion of them. Of 95,000 or so clones in the sample, roughly 90% were seen once. The CDR3 totals 14 residues. Looked up from germline, CDR1 is SNHLY and CDR2 is FYNNEI. V was pared by 3 bases and J by 0 bases, with 6 bases between. A single count supports this clone. The V and J genes are TRBV2 and TRBJ1-3, with unresolved D. The clonotype comes from a human patient who received an intestinal transplant, so some T cells may come from the graft donor. The sequences come from PBMCs, collected 450 to 480 days after intestinal transplant. Here the CDR3 reads CASSEGSSGNTIYF. CDR3 bases: TGTGCCAGCAGTGAGGGCAGCTCTGGAAACACCATATATTTT.